A single sample gave rise to the 30 T cell receptor beta chains below, sequenced in a study of blood T cell repertoires in COVID-19. Profiling relied on immunoSEQ multiplex PCR, and the TCRdb table lists in-frame clones only, not all of them. This table has some 89,000 clones, 70% to 85% appearing once. Source material: peripheral blood. All receptors come from a man aged 65-85 years with acute or convalescent COVID-19.

This clone appeared a few times. The CDR3 here is CASSAWTGGIDTQYF. Here the CDR3 DNA reads TGTGCCAGCAGTGCCTGGACAGGGGGCATAGATACGCAGTATTTT. This chain joins TRBV28 and TRBJ2-3; TRBD1 aligns across 11 bases. The trim removed 5 bases at V and 5 bases at J, leaving 6 bases unmatched. The length of the CDR3 is 15 residues. In germline, CDR1 is MDHEN, CDR2 SYDVKM.

The rearrangement joins TRBV11-2 to TRBJ2-5, with D tentatively TRBD2 (5 bases). This CDR3 region has 13 residues. Germline CDR1 SGHAT, CDR2 FQNNGV. The V end lost 5 bases, the J end lost 4 bases, and 11 bases lay between the germline ends. CDR3: CASSPGLPETQYF. For the CDR3, the DNA is TGTGCCAGCAGCCCTGGACTCCCAGAGACCCAGTACTTC.

The J gene is TRBJ2-2, the V gene TRBV7-3; 12 bases agree with TRBD2. The CDR3 runs 15 residues. Losses at the gene ends were 5 bases for V and 7 bases for J; bases not matched to a gene: 5. In germline, CDR1 is SGHTA, CDR2 FQGTGA. CDR3 region: CASSPLAGGDGELFF. CDR3 bases: TGTGCCAGCAGCCCCCTAGCGGGGGGGGACGGGGAGCTGTTTTTT.

The V gene is TRBV11-1, the J gene TRBJ2-5; 11 positions match TRBD2. Germline V gives CDR1 SGHAT, CDR2 FQDESV (reference sequence). The CDR3 has 16 amino acids. Trimming at V came to 6 bases and at J to 5 bases, leaving 11 bases not matched to a gene. The CDR3 nucleotides read TGTGCCAGCAGTCAGGGACTAGCGGACAGGAGGGAGACCCAGTACTTC. Translation gives CASSQGLADRRETQYF. The whole variable domain, remainder taken from reference TRBV11-1 and TRBJ2-5, is EAEVAQSPRYKITEKSQAVAFWCDPISGHATLYWYRQILGQGPELLVQFQDESVVDDSQLPKDRFSAERLKGVDSTLKIQPAELGDSAMYLCASSQGLADRRETQYFGPGTRLLVL.

This clone appeared a few times. This chain uses TRBV7-6 with TRBJ2-2, with 7 bases that match TRBD1. V gave up 3 bases and J gave up 5 bases; unmatched junction bases: 6. The CDR3 consists of 15 residues. Germline V CDR1 and CDR2: SGHVS, FNYEAQ. In DNA, the CDR3 is TGTGCCAGCAGCTTTAAAAGGGGGCTGACCGGGGAGCTGTTTTTT. Translating gives CASSFKRGLTGELFF.

V is TRBV15 and J is TRBJ2-1; D remains ambiguous. The germline V gene encodes CDR1 LNHNV and CDR2 YYDKDF (reference sequence). V lost 5 bases and J 0 bases, leaving 17 bases between the germline ends. The CDR3 has 17 residues. The CDR3, as DNA: TGTGCCACCAGCGAAACGACGACTTCGAGCTCCTACAATGAGCAGTTCTTC. As protein: CATSETTTSSSYNEQFF.

The J gene is TRBJ1-1, the V gene TRBV18; a possible D gene is TRBD1 (5 bases). Germline values: CDR1 KGHSH, CDR2 LQKENI. Trimming removed 0 bases at V and 3 bases at J, with 8 bases between. The length of the CDR3 is 14 residues. The CDR3 loop reads CASSPPEGYTEAFF. The DNA for the CDR3 is TGTGCCAGCTCACCACCGGAGGGGTACACTGAAGCTTTCTTT.

DNA of the CDR3: TGTGCCAGCAGTTCCCAGGGTTATAATTCACCCCTCCACTTT. Its protein is CASSSQGYNSPLHF. The chain has TRBV6-6 and TRBJ1-6, with a tentative D call TRBD1 (5 bases). This CDR3 is 14 amino acids long. V lost 4 bases to trimming and J lost 4 bases, with 8 bases between them. Germline V lookup: CDR1 MNHNY, CDR2 SVGAGI (reference sequence).

This clone was seen only once. The rearrangement links TRBV3-1 (or the pseudogene TRBV3-2) to TRBJ2-6; no definite D call. Germline CDR1 and CDR2: LGHDT and YNNKEL (reference sequence). The CDR3 runs to 14 residues. V was cut by 4 bases and J by 2 bases, with 6 bases left in between. The CDR3 loop is CASSPQAGANVLTF. The CDR3 DNA reads TGTGCCAGCAGCCCCCAGGCTGGGGCCAACGTCCTGACTTTC.

The rearrangement joins TRBV27 to TRBJ1-1; 7 nucleotides match TRBD1. The CDR3 consists of 14 residues. Trimming removed 0 bases from V and 4 bases from J; junction bases left unmatched: 2. Looked up from germline, CDR1 is MNHEY and CDR2 is SMNVEV (reference sequence). CDR3 nucleotide sequence: TGTGCCAGCAGTTTATCAGGGGGCACCACTGAAGCTTTCTTT. Translating it yields CASSLSGGTTEAFF.

The chain couples TRBV6-5 to TRBJ2-1; 14 nucleotides line up with TRBD2. V dropped 10 bases and J dropped 5; count of bases not matched to a gene: 4. Germline V gene sequence: CDR1 MNHEY, CDR2 SVGAGI. There are 14 residues in the CDR3. CDR3 in amino acids: CATRTSGGNNEQFF. As DNA, the CDR3 is TGTGCCACTCGGACTAGCGGGGGGAACAATGAGCAGTTCTTC.

V is TRBV6-6 and J is TRBJ1-4; D is uncertain. Trimming stripped 0 bases from V and 0 bases from J, with 5 bases between. The CDR3 is 15 residues long. Germline CDR1 MNHNY, CDR2 SVGAGI (reference sequence). The DNA for the CDR3 is TGTGCCAGCAGTTACTCGCAGTCAACTAATGAAAAACTGTTTTTT. This translates into CASSYSQSTNEKLFF.

The chain couples TRBV2 to TRBJ1-3, with 9 bases lining up with TRBD1. Germline V gene data show CDR1 as SNHLY and CDR2 as FYNNEI. This CDR3 region has 16 residues. V gave up 6 bases and J gave up 1 base; unmatched junction bases: 7. Here the CDR3 reads CASRETGGTSGNTIYF. The CDR3 DNA reads as TGTGCCAGCAGGGAGACAGGGGGTACTTCTGGAAACACCATATATTTT.

The genes are TRBV7-3 and TRBJ2-7, with D tentatively TRBD2 (5 bases). Germline loops: CDR1 SGHTA, CDR2 FQGTGA. The CDR3 is 18 amino acids. Trimming removed 1 base at V and 1 base at J, with 20 bases between. DNA for the CDR3: TGTGCCAGCAGCTTAAAAGCTGGGTCCCTTCGAGGGTCCTACGAGCAGTACTTC. Amino acid sequence: CASSLKAGSLRGSYEQYF. Supplemented by reference TRBV7-3 and TRBJ2-7, the full variable domain reads GAGVSQTPSNKVTEKGKYVELRCDPISGHTALYWYRQSLGQGPEFLIYFQGTGAADDSGLPNDRFFAVRPEGSVSTLKIQRTERGDSAVYLCASSLKAGSLRGSYEQYFGPGTRLTVT.

The rearrangement links TRBV4-1 to TRBJ2-1, with TRBD1 as a possible D gene (6 bases). There are 12 residues in the CDR3. Looked up from germline, CDR1 is MGHRA and CDR2 is YSYEKL. V was clipped by 4 bases and J by 8 bases, with 9 bases between them. The CDR3 protein is CASSLRGDEQFF. As DNA, the CDR3 is TGCGCCAGCAGCCTCAGGGGCGATGAGCAGTTCTTC.

V is TRBV6-5 and J is TRBJ1-2; 9 bases match TRBD1. CDR3 size: 15 residues. Looked up from germline, CDR1 is MNHEY and CDR2 is SVGAGI. V dropped 4 bases and J dropped 6; count of bases not matched to a gene: 9. The CDR3: CASSFGQGSLDGYTF. CDR3 nucleotide sequence: TGTGCCAGCAGTTTCGGACAGGGGAGTTTGGATGGCTACACCTTC.

The genes are TRBV2 and TRBJ1-6; 7 bases agree with TRBD1. CDR1 is SNHLY, CDR2 FYNNEI, per germline. The CDR3 contains 14 residues. The ends lost 5 bases at V and 7 bases at J; junction bases unmatched: 5. CDR3 sequence reads: CASSQTGTNSPLHF. CDR3 in DNA: TGTGCCAGCAGTCAGACAGGGACAAATTCACCCCTCCACTTT.

The chain links TRBV9 to TRBJ2-1; D ambiguous. Germline V gives CDR1 SGDLS, CDR2 YYNGEE. Trimming shortened V by 4 bases and J by 0 bases, and 14 bases separated the two germline ends. This CDR3 is built from 16 residues. The CDR3 DNA reads TGTGCCAGCAGCCCGTGGGCAGGTCTCTCCTACAATGAGCAGTTCTTC. Residues: CASSPWAGLSYNEQFF.

A few counts support this clone. The V call is TRBV7-9, the J call TRBJ1-1; maybe TRBD1 (6 bases). The CDR3 runs to 16 residues. Germline CDR1 SEHNR, CDR2 FQNEAQ (reference sequence). Trimming left V 5 bases short and J 0 bases short, with 16 bases between. The CDR3 coding sequence is TGTGCCAGCAGCCTTGAGGGGGTGGAGTTGAACACTGAAGCTTTCTTT. This translates into CASSLEGVELNTEAFF. Using reference TRBV7-9 and TRBJ1-1 for the parts outside the CDR3, the full variable domain is DTGVSQNPRHKITKRGQNVTFRCDPISEHNRLYWYRQTLGQGPEFLTYFQNEAQLEKSRLLSDRFSAERPKGSFSTLEIQRTEQGDSAMYLCASSLEGVELNTEAFFGQGTRLTVV.

This clone was observed a few times. In DNA, the CDR3 is TGTGCCAGTAGTAAAGTCGGGCCGGAGGACGAAAAACTGTTTTTT. Protein: CASSKVGPEDEKLFF. The chain uses TRBV19 and TRBJ1-4; unclear D gene. The CDR3 is made up of 15 amino acids. The germline gives CDR1 LNHDA, CDR2 SQIVND (reference sequence). Trimming pared 4 bases from V and 8 bases from J, leaving 17 bases between. The full variable domain, in which reference TRBV19 and TRBJ1-4 provide the parts outside the CDR3, is DGGITQSPKYLFRKEGQNVTLSCEQNLNHDAMYWYRQDPGQGLRLIYYSQIVNDFQKGDIAEGYSVSREKKESFPLTVTSAQKNPTAFYLCASSKVGPEDEKLFFGSGTQLSVL.

This clone was counted once. J is TRBJ1-1 and V is TRBV7-8; TRBD1 is a possible D gene (6 bases). In germline, CDR1 is SGHVS, CDR2 FQNEAQ. This CDR3 region has 16 residues. V lost 2 bases and J 7 bases, leaving 20 bases between the germline ends. CDR3 sequence (DNA): TGTGCCAGCAGCTTACCCTTGGCAGGGGAGCACGATGAAGCTTTCTTT. Translated, it gives CASSLPLAGEHDEAFF. Supplemented by reference TRBV7-8 and TRBJ1-1, the full variable domain reads GAGVSQSPRYKVAKRGQDVALRCDPISGHVSLFWYQQALGQGPEFLTYFQNEAQLDKSGLPSDRFFAERPEGSVSTLKIQRTQQEDSAVYLCASSLPLAGEHDEAFFGQGTRLTVV.

The chain employs TRBV9 and TRBJ2-3; TRBD1 aligns across 7 bases. CDR3 length: 15 residues. Trimming removed 3 bases from V and 2 bases from J; junction bases left unmatched: 6. Germline lookup yields CDR1 SGDLS and CDR2 YYNGEE. CDR3 coding DNA: TGTGCCAGCAGCGCCCAGACAGGGCCCACAGATACGCAGTATTTT. The encoded protein is CASSAQTGPTDTQYF.

This chain links TRBV2 with TRBJ2-3, with D unclear. The germline V gene has CDR1 SNHLY and CDR2 FYNNEI. The V and J ends lost 1 base and 4 bases respectively, with 24 bases between them. CDR3 length equals 19 residues. The CDR3 DNA reads as TGTGCCAGCAGTGAAGGTGCATGGTCATATACAATCAGCGCAGATACGCAGTATTTT. Amino acids: CASSEGAWSYTISADTQYF.

The chain carries TRBV5-5 and TRBJ2-1; D not resolved. The CDR3 length is 15 residues. The V end lost 0 bases, the J end lost 1 base, and 8 bases lay between the germline ends. The germline CDR1 and CDR2 sequences are SGHKS and YYEKEE (reference sequence). CDR3 sequence: CASSLERQSYNEQFF. In DNA, the CDR3 is TGTGCCAGCAGCTTGGAACGTCAGTCCTACAATGAGCAGTTCTTC.

The gene calls are TRBV2 and TRBJ2-3, with 9 positions matching TRBD1. After removal of 2 bases from V and 3 bases from J, the junction contained 9 bases not matched to a gene. The V gene's germline CDR1 is SNHLY and CDR2 FYNNEI. CDR3 size: 17 residues. The CDR3 DNA sequence: TGTGCCAGCAGTGAAACCGGGACAGGGACCCTGACAGATACGCAGTATTTT. It yields the protein CASSETGTGTLTDTQYF.

This clone appeared a few times. This chain joins TRBV28 and TRBJ2-7; 16 bases align to TRBD2. With V trimmed by 6 bases and J by 5 bases, 7 bases remained unmatched. The CDR3 is 16 residues long. CDR1 is MDHEN, CDR2 SYDVKM, per germline. The CDR3 region is CASSGTSGGARDEQYV. The CDR3 DNA follows: TGTGCCAGCAGCGGGACTAGCGGGGGGGCTAGAGACGAGCAGTACGTC.

This clone showed up just once. The J gene is TRBJ1-1, the V gene TRBV4-1; D is perhaps TRBD1 (5 bases). CDR1 and CDR2 from the germline V gene are MGHRA and YSYEKL. The CDR3 has 15 amino acids. V shed 1 base and J shed 1 base, with 10 bases lying between them. The CDR3 sequence is CASSQGSGQNTEAFF. CDR3 bases: TGCGCCAGCAGCCAAGGGTCAGGGCAGAACACTGAAGCTTTCTTT.

This chain connects TRBV2 to TRBJ2-5; 7 bases agree with TRBD1. V shed 7 bases, J shed 5 bases, and the junction held 10 bases outside the gene matches. The V gene's germline CDR1 is SNHLY and CDR2 FYNNEI. The CDR3 consists of 14 residues. The CDR3 bases are TGTGCCAGCACACCGAGGGGGCCGACGGAGACCCAGTACTTC. This codes for CASTPRGPTETQYF.

The chain has TRBV15 and TRBJ1-2; unclear D gene. The germline CDR1 and CDR2 sequences are LNHNV and YYDKDF (reference sequence). The CDR3 spans 15 residues. The V end was cut by 0 bases, the J end by 7 bases, with 15 bases between. The CDR3 sequence: CATSRDDRESTGYTF. The CDR3 nucleotides read TGTGCCACCAGCAGAGATGATCGTGAGTCCACTGGCTACACCTTC.

This chain uses TRBV7-8 with TRBJ1-6; D unclear. Trimming cost V 4 bases and J 7 bases, with 8 bases left between them. The CDR3 length is 13 residues. Germline-derived CDR1 and CDR2 are SGHVS and FQNEAQ. The CDR3 loop is CASSSSSNSPLHF. CDR3 nucleotide sequence: TGTGCCAGCAGCTCATCAAGCAATTCACCCCTCCACTTT.